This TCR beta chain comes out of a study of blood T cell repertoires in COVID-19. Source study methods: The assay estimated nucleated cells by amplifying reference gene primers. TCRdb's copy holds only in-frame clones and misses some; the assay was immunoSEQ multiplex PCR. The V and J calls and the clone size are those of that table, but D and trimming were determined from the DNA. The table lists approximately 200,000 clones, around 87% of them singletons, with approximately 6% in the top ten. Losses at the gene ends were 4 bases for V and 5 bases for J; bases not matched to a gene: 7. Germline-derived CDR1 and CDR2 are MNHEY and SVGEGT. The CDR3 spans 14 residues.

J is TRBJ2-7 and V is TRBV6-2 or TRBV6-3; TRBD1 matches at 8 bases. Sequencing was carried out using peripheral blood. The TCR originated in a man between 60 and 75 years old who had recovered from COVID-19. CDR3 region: CASSFGQGSDEQYF. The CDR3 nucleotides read TGTGCCAGCAGTTTTGGACAGGGTAGCGACGAGCAGTACTTC.